This entry features one TCR beta chain sequence. The sample originates from a study of CD8 T cells in Susac syndrome. A quantity of about 0.5 to 1 ug RNA underwent reverse transcription using random hexamers. With immunoSEQ multiplex PCR, TCR beta CDR3 was amplified across 54 Vbeta and 13 Jbeta. TCRdb redid the calling of the immunoSEQ multiplex PCR reads with MiXCR, one entry per CDR3 protein. The table records some 170,000 distinct CDR3 sequences, just over 90% of them present only once. High-throughput TCR beta sequencing covered peripheral CD8+ and CD4+ T cells. Germline V gene data show CDR1 as SGHVS and CDR2 as FQNEAQ. V shed 5 bases and J 0 bases; nucleotides not matched to a gene: 2. CDR3 size: 16 residues.

This chain uses TRBV7-8 with TRBJ2-6; 9 bases match TRBD1. Source material: CD4+ T cells from PBMCs. The sequence was collected from a human donor in good health. CDR3 residues: CASSGTGYSGANVLTF. The CDR3 region has the DNA TGTGCCAGCAGCGGGACAGGGTACTCTGGGGCCAACGTCCTGACTTTC.